Listed here is a single TCR beta chain. Some clones are missing from TCRdb's copy, which holds only in-frame ones; the method was immunoSEQ multiplex PCR. The data show some 460,000 clones, around 89% seen once. This sample stems from a study of blood T cell repertoires in COVID-19. The sample consisted of peripheral blood. The receptor was derived from a woman in her twenties or thirties with acute or convalescent COVID-19.

This CDR3 reads CASRLAINEQFF. The CDR3 DNA reads TGCGCCAGCCGACTAGCAATCAATGAGCAGTTCTTC. This chain joins TRBV10-2 and TRBJ2-1, with 7 bases aligning to TRBD2. CDR1 and CDR2 from the germline V gene are WSHSY and SAAADI. This CDR3 contains 12 residues. The V and J ends lost 8 bases and 6 bases, in that order; junction bases with no gene match: 4.